These T cell receptor beta chains were read from a single sample in a study of low-dose radiotherapy and immunotherapy resistance in tumors. TCRdb reprocessed the reads with MiXCR, giving one entry per CDR3 protein. The sample yields around 100,000 distinct CDR3 sequences, less than 25% seen once. Source: PBMCs, taken after low-dose radiotherapy plus immunotherapy. All receptors derive from a male donor with prostate cancer. Each CDR3 is given with its conserved first and last residue. Clone size is stated in some rows and not others, as once, few, many or a class when expanded.

clone size | CDR3 length | V gene | CDR3 protein
NA | 14 | TRBV5-6 | CASSHQGPNQPQHF
many | 14 | TRBV9 | CASSVGLAFTQQFF
many | 15 | TRBV12-3/TRBV12-4 | CASGTIRGSYNEQFF
many | 11 | TRBV6-8 | CASGGTDTQYF
NA | 12 | TRBV29-1 | CSAVGRNTEAFF
NA | 14 | TRBV30 | CAWSVLEGGGEAFF
many | 15 | TRBV7-9 | CASSLLSGVSHEQFF
many | 14 | TRBV12-3/TRBV12-4 | CASTDSVGNYGYTF
many | 11 | TRBV6-5 | CASSWGRGYTF
many | 13 | TRBV19 | CASSLGRGYGYTF
many | 13 | TRBV20-1 | CSASGGLNQPQHF
many | 13 | TRBV15 | CATAGHSYNEQFF
NA | 17 | TRBV7-8 | CASSLGYRGRTNEKLFF
many | 13 | TRBV6-2/TRBV6-3 | CASTLGGSYEQYF
many | 18 | TRBV1 | CTSSHPGTSGGVADTQYF
many | 13 | TRBV12-3/TRBV12-4 | CASSLGRTDGYTF
many | 14 | TRBV5-1 | CASSLADRIYEQYF
NA | 17 | TRBV5-5 | CASSWGQGAANTGELFF
NA | 15 | TRBV12-3/TRBV12-4 | CASSLASGGSGELFF
many | 15 | TRBV7-2 | CASSLFLTGNPEAFF
few | 18 | TRBV7-2 | CASSLAARTGTRAKGYTF
NA | 16 | TRBV12-3/TRBV12-4 | CASSSSPGGPKNIQYF
few | 15 | TRBV2 | CASSEAGSRTDTQYF
many | 15 | TRBV28 | CASNDRATPTDTQYF
many | 15 | TRBV5-5 | CASSPRTEELLGAFF
many | 15 | TRBV5-6 | CASSLAVGKMETQYF
many | 15 | TRBV2 | CASSEGVSYTDTQYF
few | 14 | TRBV28 | CASSGGLGPYEQYF
many | 14 | TRBV5-1 | CASSLGQQQETQYF
NA | 14 | TRBV5-5 | CASSLEGYQETQYF
many | 15 | TRBV7-9 | CASSLGRSGANVLTF
NA | 15 | TRBV4-3 | CASSQGRRSNYGYTF
many | 14 | TRBV7-8 | CASSGRDRFYEQYF